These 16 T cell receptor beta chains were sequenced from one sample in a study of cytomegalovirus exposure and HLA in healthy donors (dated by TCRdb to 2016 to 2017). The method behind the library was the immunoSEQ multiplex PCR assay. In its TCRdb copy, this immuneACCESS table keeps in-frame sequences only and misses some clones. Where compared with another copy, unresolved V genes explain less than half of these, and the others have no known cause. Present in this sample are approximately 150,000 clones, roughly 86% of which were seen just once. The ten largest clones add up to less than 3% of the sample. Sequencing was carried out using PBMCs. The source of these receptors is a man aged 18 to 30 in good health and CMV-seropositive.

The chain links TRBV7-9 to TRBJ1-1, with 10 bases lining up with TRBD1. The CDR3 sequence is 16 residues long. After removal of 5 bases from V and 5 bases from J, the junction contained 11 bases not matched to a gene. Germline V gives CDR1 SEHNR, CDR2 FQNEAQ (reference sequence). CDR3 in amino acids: CASSPGQGNGRTEAFF. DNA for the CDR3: TGTGCCAGCAGCCCGGGACAGGGGAATGGGAGGACTGAAGCTTTCTTT.

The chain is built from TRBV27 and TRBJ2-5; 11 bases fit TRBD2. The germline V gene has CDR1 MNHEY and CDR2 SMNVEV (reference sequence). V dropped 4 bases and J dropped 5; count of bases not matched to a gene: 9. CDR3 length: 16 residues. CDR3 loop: CASSSSGTSGGETQYF. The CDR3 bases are TGTGCCAGCAGTTCATCCGGGACTAGCGGAGGGGAGACCCAGTACTTC.

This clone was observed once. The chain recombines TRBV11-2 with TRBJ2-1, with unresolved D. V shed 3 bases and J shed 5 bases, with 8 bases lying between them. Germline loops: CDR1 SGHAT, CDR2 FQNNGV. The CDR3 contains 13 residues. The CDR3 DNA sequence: TGTGCCAGCAGCTTGACAATGGACAATGAGCAGTTCTTC. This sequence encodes CASSLTMDNEQFF.

This chain's CDR3 is CASSSFTGGGSTDTQYF. CDR3 sequence (DNA): TGTGCCAGCAGCTCCTTTACAGGGGGCGGTAGCACAGATACGCAGTATTTT. The chain recombines TRBV5-6 with TRBJ2-3; 9 positions agree with TRBD1. CDR3 length: 17 amino acids. V lost 3 bases and J lost 0; bases outside the gene matches: 8. Germline values: CDR1 SGHDT, CDR2 YYEEEE.

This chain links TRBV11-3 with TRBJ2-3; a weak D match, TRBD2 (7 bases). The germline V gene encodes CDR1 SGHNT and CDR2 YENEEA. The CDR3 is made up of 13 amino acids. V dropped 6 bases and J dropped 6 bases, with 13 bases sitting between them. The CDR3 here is CASSQGRGDTQYF. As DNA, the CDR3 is TGTGCCAGCAGTCAAGGGAGGGGGGATACGCAGTATTTT.

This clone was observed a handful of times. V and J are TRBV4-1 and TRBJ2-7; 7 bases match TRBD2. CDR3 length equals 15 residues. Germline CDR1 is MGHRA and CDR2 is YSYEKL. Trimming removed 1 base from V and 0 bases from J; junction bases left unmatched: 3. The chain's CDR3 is CASSQGLAASYEQYF. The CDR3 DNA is TGCGCCAGCAGCCAAGGGCTAGCGGCCTCCTACGAGCAGTACTTC.

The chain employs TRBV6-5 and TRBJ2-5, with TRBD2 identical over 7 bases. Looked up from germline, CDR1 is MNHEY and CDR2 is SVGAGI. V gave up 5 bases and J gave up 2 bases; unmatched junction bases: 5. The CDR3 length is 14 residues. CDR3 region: CASSLRGVQETQYF. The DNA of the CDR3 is TGTGCCAGCAGTCTCCGGGGGGTGCAAGAGACCCAGTACTTC.

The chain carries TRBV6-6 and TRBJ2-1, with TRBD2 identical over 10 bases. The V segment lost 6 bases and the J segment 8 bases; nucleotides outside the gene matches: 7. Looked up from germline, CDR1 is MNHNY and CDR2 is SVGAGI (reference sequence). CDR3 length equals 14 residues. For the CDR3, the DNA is TGTGCCAGCAGGCTAGCGGGGGTGGTAGATGAGCAGTTCTTC. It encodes CASRLAGVVDEQFF.

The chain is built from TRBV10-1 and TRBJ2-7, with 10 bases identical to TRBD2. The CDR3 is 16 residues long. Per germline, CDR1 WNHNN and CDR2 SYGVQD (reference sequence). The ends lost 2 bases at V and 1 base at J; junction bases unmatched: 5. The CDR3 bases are TGCGCCAGCAGTGAGGGCACTAGCGGGACATCCTACGAGCAGTACTTC. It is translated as CASSEGTSGTSYEQYF.

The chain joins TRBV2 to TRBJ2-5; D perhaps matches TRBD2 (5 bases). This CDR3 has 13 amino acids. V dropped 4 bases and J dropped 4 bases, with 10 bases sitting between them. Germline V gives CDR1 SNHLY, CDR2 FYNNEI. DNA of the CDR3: TGTGCCAGCAGTGCCGGACTTGGAGAGACCCAGTACTTC. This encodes CASSAGLGETQYF.

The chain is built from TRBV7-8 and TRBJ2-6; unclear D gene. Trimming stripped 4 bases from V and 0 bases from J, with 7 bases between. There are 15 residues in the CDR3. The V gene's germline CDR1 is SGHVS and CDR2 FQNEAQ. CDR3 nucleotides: TGTGCCAGCAGCTCTAGAGTCTCTGGGGCCAACGTCCTGACTTTC. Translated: CASSSRVSGANVLTF.

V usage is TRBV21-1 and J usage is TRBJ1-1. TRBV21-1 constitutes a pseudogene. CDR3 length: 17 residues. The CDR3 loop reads CASSKVGGASPNTEAFF. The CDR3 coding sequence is TGTGCCAGCAGCAAAGTGGGGGGGGCGAGCCCGAACACTGAAGCTTTCTTT.

CDR3 bases: TGTGCTAGTGGTTTTGAGCCCGGCACTGAAGCTTTCTTT. This codes for CASGFEPGTEAFF. The rearrangement joins TRBV12-5 to TRBJ1-1; D unresolved. The CDR3 totals 13 residues. Between the trimmed V and J ends, which lost 3 bases and 4 bases, there was a span of 9 bases. CDR1 LGHNT and CDR2 FRNRAP come from the germline V gene.

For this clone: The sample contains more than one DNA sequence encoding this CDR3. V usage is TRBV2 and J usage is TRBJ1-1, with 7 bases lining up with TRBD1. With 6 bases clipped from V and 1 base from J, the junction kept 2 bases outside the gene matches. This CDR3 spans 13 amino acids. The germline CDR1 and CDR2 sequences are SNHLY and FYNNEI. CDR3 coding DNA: TGTGCCAGCAGCGGGGACAGGAACACTGAAGCTTTCTTT. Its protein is CASSGDRNTEAFF.

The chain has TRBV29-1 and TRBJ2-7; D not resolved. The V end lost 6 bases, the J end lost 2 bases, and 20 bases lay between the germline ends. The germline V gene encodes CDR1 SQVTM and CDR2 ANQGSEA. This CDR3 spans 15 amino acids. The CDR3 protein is CSVRPALKGAYEQYF. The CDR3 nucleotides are TGCAGCGTACGGCCGGCTCTCAAAGGAGCCTACGAGCAGTACTTC.

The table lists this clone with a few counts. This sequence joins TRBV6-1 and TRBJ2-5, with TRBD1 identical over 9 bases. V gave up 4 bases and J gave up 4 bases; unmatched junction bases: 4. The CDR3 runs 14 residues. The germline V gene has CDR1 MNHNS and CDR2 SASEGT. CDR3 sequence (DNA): TGTGCCAGCAGTGTGACAGGGGGAGCAGAGACCCAGTACTTC. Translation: CASSVTGGAETQYF.